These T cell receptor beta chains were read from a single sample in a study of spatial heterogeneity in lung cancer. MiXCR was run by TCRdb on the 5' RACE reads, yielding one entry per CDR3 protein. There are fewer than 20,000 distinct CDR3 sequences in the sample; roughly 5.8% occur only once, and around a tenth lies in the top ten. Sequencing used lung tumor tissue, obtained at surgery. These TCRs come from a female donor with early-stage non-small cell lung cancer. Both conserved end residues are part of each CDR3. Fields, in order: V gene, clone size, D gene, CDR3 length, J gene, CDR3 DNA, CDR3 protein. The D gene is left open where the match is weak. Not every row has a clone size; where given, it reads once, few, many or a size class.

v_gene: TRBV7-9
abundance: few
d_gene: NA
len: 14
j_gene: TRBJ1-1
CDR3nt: TGTGCCAGCAGCGTATTGACAGTGGGGCCTGAAGCTTTCTTT
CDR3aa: CASSVLTVGPEAFF

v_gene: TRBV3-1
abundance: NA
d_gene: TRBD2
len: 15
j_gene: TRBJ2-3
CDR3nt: TGTGCCAGCAGCCCGAAAGCGGGAGGCACAGATACGCAGTATTTT
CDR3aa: CASSPKAGGTDTQYF

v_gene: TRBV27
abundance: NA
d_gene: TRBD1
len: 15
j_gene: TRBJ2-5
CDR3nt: TGTGCCAGCAGTACAATAGGACAGGGCCAAGAGACCCAGTACTTC
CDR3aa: CASSTIGQGQETQYF

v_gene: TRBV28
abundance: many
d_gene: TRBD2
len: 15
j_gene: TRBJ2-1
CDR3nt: TGTGCCAGCAGAACTAGCGGGAGGGCGGTCGATGAGCAGTTCTTC
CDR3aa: CASRTSGRAVDEQFF

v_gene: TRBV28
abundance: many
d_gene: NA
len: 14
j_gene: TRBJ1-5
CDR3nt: TGTGCCAGCAGTTTTTGGGCAGGGGAACAGCCCCAGCATTTT
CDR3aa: CASSFWAGEQPQHF

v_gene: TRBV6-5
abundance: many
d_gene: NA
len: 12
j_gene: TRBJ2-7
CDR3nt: TGTGCCACGCGACAGGATTCCTACGAGCAGTACTTC
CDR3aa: CATRQDSYEQYF

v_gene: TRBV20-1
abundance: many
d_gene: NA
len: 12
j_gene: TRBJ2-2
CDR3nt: TGCAGTGCTAGCGCAGGGGCCGGGGAGCTGTTTTTT
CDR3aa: CSASAGAGELFF

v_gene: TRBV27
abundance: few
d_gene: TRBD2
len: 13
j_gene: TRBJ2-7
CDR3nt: TGTGCCAGCAGTGAGCGGGGGGCTGGCGAGCAGTACTTC
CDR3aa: CASSERGAGEQYF

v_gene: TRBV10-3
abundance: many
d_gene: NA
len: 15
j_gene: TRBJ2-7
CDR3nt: TGTGCCATCAGTGAGGCAGGGACGAGCTCCTACGAGCAGTACTTC
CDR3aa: CAISEAGTSSYEQYF

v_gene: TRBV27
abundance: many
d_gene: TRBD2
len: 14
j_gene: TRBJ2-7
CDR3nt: TGTGCCAGCAGTGGACTAGCGGGAGTCGGCGAGCAGTACTTC
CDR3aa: CASSGLAGVGEQYF

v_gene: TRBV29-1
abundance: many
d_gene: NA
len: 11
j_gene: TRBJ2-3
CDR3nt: TGCAGCGTTGTCCAGCAGAATACGCAGTATTTT
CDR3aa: CSVVQQNTQYF

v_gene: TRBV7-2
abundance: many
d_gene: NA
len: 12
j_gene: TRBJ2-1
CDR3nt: TGTGCCAGCAGCTTAGGGGGCGGGGCAAAGAACTTC
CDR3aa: CASSLGGGAKNF

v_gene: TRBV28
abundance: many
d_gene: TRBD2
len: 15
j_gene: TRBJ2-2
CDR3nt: TGTGCCAGCAGTTTAGGTGGGAGGGTGACGGTGGAGCTGTTTTTT
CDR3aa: CASSLGGRVTVELFF

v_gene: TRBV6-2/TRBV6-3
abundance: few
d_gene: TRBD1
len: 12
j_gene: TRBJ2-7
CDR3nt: TGTGCCAGCAGGCCCCTGTCGGGACAGCAAACCTTC
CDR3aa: CASRPLSGQQTF